Here is one T cell receptor (beta chain) with its context. These data originate in a study of T cell responses to AZD1222 COVID-19 vaccine. Repertoires were generated with immunoSEQ multiplex PCR, while TCRdb's copy carries only in-frame clones and drops some. The table shows 130,000 to 150,000 clones, with around 84% occurring only once. CDR3 length equals 14 residues. V lost 7 bases to trimming and J lost 1 base, with 11 bases between them. CDR1 is MRHNA, CDR2 SNTAGT, per germline. Second-dose schedules of about 4 or about 12 weeks were combined. The sequence was obtained from an adult who received the AZD1222 COVID-19 vaccine. The source was peripheral blood, collected 28 days after the second AZD1222 dose. The chain employs TRBV6-4 and TRBJ2-1; TRBD2 is a possible D gene (6 bases). This CDR3 is CASTRDSSYNEQFF. Here the CDR3 DNA reads TGTGCCAGCACCAGGGACTCTTCCTACAATGAGCAGTTCTTC.